Following are 13 T cell receptor beta chains from one sample sequenced in a study of CD4 T cells in relation to SARS-CoV-2 and coronaviruses. Assay used: immunoSEQ multiplex PCR; TCRdb lists only in-frame clones, some missing. The sample records about 59,000 clones, roughly 90% being singletons. Unexposed donor CD4+ T cells date from about 2011-2018, before the COVID-19 pandemic. Sequencing was carried out using memory CD4+ T cells from PBMCs. The receptors were sampled from a human donor in good health.

This sequence joins TRBV3-1 (or the pseudogene TRBV3-2) and TRBJ2-2; the match to TRBD2 covers 13 bases. The CDR3 consists of 19 residues. In germline, CDR1 is LGHDT, CDR2 YNNKEL (reference sequence). The V segment lost 2 bases and the J segment 1 base; nucleotides outside the gene matches: 7. The CDR3, as DNA: TGTGCCAGCAGCCAAACTAGCGGGAGGGCCGGTAAGAACACCGGGGAGCTGTTTTTT. Its translation is CASSQTSGRAGKNTGELFF.

The CDR3 DNA is TGTGCCAGCAGTGAAGCGGGCAGGGACTATGGCTACACCTTC. Translated: CASSEAGRDYGYTF. The rearrangement uses TRBV2 and TRBJ1-2, with TRBD1 as a possible D gene (5 bases). This CDR3 has 14 amino acids. CDR1 is SNHLY, CDR2 FYNNEI, per germline. The V end was cut by 0 bases, the J end by 3 bases, with 8 bases between.

The rearrangement joins TRBV13 to TRBJ2-7; weak D call: TRBD2 (5 bases). The ends were cut back, 8 bases at V and 4 bases at J, with 18 bases in the middle. Germline V lookup: CDR1 PRHDT, CDR2 FYEKMQ (reference sequence). The CDR3 has 14 residues. The CDR3 DNA is TGTGCCAGCGCGTCAGCTCCGGGGAGTTACGAGCAGTACTTC. Protein: CASASAPGSYEQYF.

V is TRBV18 and J is TRBJ1-2; D unresolved. V was trimmed by 6 bases and J by 8 bases, leaving 16 bases between them. The CDR3 length is 13 residues. Germline CDR1 and CDR2: KGHSH and LQKENI. The CDR3 bases are TGTGCCAGCTCCCCAGAGAAAGGCCGGGGCTACACCTTC. This gives the protein CASSPEKGRGYTF.

The chain uses TRBV9 and TRBJ2-2, with 7 positions matching TRBD2. The V gene end was trimmed by 4 bases and the J gene end by 8 bases; junction bases not matched to a gene: 11. CDR3 size: 15 residues. CDR1 and CDR2 from the germline V gene are SGDLS and YYNGEE. DNA of the CDR3: TGTGCCAGCAGCCTCGGAGGAGGGGAGGGTGGGGAGCTGTTTTTT. It yields the protein CASSLGGGEGGELFF.

This clone was detected only a few times. The chain is built from TRBV19 and TRBJ1-5; D remains unclear. Germline assignment: CDR1 LNHDA and CDR2 SQIVND (reference sequence). V lost 5 bases and J lost 5, with 7 bases in between. This CDR3 is 12 amino acids long. The CDR3 nucleotides are TGTGCCAGTAGTGGGTACGATCAGCCCCAGCATTTT. As protein: CASSGYDQPQHF.

J is TRBJ2-7 and V is TRBV5-1; 10 bases line up with TRBD1. V was clipped by 3 bases and J by 3 bases; unmatched bases: 6. The CDR3 is made up of 15 amino acids. In germline, CDR1 is SGHRS, CDR2 YFSETQ. As DNA, the CDR3 is TGCGCCAGCAGCTACGGACAGGGGGGGTTCTACGAGCAGTACTTC. Translating gives CASSYGQGGFYEQYF.

The chain employs TRBV5-1 and TRBJ2-1; D gene unclear. Germline V gene data show CDR1 as SGHRS and CDR2 as YFSETQ. V lost 5 bases and J lost 3, with 3 bases in between. This CDR3 is 11 amino acids long. The CDR3 region has the DNA TGCGCCAGCAGAGTCTACAATGAGCAGTTCTTC. This translates into CASRVYNEQFF. The entire variable domain, with the rest obtained from reference TRBV5-1 and TRBJ2-1, is as follows: KAGVTQTPRYLIKTRGQQVTLSCSPISGHRSVSWYQQTPGQGLQFLFEYFSETQRNKGNFPGRFSGRQFSNSRSEMNVSTLELGDSALYLCASRVYNEQFFGPGTRLTVL.

The chain is built from TRBV5-1 and TRBJ2-2, with D perhaps TRBD2 (6 bases). Trimming cost V 0 bases and J 6 bases, with 9 bases left between them. The CDR3 runs 14 residues. The germline CDR1 and CDR2 sequences are SGHRS and YFSETQ. CDR3 sequence (DNA): TGCGCCAGCAGCTTGGTTCCGGGGGCCGGGGAGCTGTTTTTT. Amino acid sequence: CASSLVPGAGELFF.

This sequence joins TRBV9 and TRBJ1-6; D is unresolved. The V gene lost 4 bases and the J gene lost 0 bases, with 8 bases spanning the gap. Per the germline V gene, CDR1 is SGDLS and CDR2 is YYNGEE. The CDR3 runs to 15 residues. CDR3 bases: TGTGCCAGCAGCAGCCGGGACTCCTATAATTCACCCCTCCACTTT. It translates to CASSSRDSYNSPLHF.

This chain links TRBV27 with TRBJ2-1, with 8 bases matching TRBD2. The CDR3 runs to 15 residues. The germline V gene encodes CDR1 MNHEY and CDR2 SMNVEV (reference sequence). Trimming cost V 5 bases and J 6 bases; bases outside gene matches: 9. This CDR3 reads CASSNSGAGLNEQFF. CDR3 nucleotide sequence: TGTGCCAGCAGTAATAGCGGGGCGGGGCTCAATGAGCAGTTCTTC.

This clone was counted only a few times. This chain connects TRBV9 to TRBJ1-1; D is unresolved. The CDR3 spans 13 residues. CDR1 and CDR2 from the germline V gene are SGDLS and YYNGEE. Deletions cut 0 bases from V and 7 bases from J, with 10 bases between. CDR3 in amino acids: CASSVASGYEAFF. The CDR3 nucleotides read TGTGCCAGCAGCGTAGCTTCGGGGTATGAAGCTTTCTTT.

The genes are TRBV7-2 and TRBJ2-4; 8 bases line up with TRBD1. Per germline, CDR1 SGHTA and CDR2 FQGNSA. The CDR3 sequence is 15 residues long. J lost 10 bases, V lost 4 bases, and 12 bases had no gene match. DNA for the CDR3: TGTGCCAGCAGCTCCCGGACAGGGAACCGGGTTATTCAGTACTTC. This encodes CASSSRTGNRVIQYF.